The 26 T cell receptor beta chains below were found in one sample sequenced in a study of T cells in Graves' hyperthyroidism and ophthalmopathy. TCR beta CDR3 region amplification was performed from RNA transcripts. An initial round of RT-PCR targeting the TCR CDR3 relied on the HTBI primer set. One entry per CDR3 protein results from TCRdb running MiXCR on the multiplex PCR reads. Among 300,000 to 450,000 distinct CDR3 sequences listed, less than 15% were seen once. Sequencing input: blood. The receptors were gathered from a woman aged 18-29 years with Graves' hyperthyroidism.

CDR3 in DNA: TGTGCCAGCAGTTTTGGGACAGTCTCCTACGAGCAGTACTTC. This codes for CASSFGTVSYEQYF. The rearrangement links TRBV27 to TRBJ2-7; 7 positions match TRBD1. The CDR3 has 14 residues. Trimming cost V 3 bases and J 0 bases; bases outside gene matches: 2. CDR1 and CDR2 (germline): MNHEY, SMNVEV (reference sequence).

The CDR3: CSASRQYVYQPQHF. DNA of the CDR3: TGCAGTGCTAGTCGGCAGTATGTATATCAGCCCCAGCATTTT. The chain links TRBV20-1 to TRBJ1-5; D uncertain. Germline values: CDR1 DFQATT, CDR2 SNEGSKA (reference sequence). The V end lost 3 bases, the J end lost 5 bases, and 14 bases lay between the germline ends. The CDR3 covers 14 residues.

This clonotype was counted many times. V usage is TRBV2 and J usage is TRBJ2-7, with 7 bases lining up with TRBD1. Germline CDR1 reads SNHLY; CDR2 reads FYNNEI. This CDR3 is 16 amino acids long. V dropped 6 bases and J dropped 2; count of bases not matched to a gene: 13. The CDR3 here is CASSVKSRTGPYEQYF. CDR3 nucleotides: TGTGCCAGCAGCGTCAAATCGCGGACAGGCCCCTACGAGCAGTACTTC.

V and J are TRBV6-2 or TRBV6-3 and TRBJ1-5; perhaps TRBD1 as D (5 bases). Germline V gene data show CDR1 as MNHEY and CDR2 as SVGEGT. CDR3 length: 19 residues. V was pared by 3 bases and J by 0 bases, with 21 bases between. CDR3 nucleotide sequence: TGTGCCAGCAGTTATTCCAACCGGGGACCCCTATATAGCAATCAGCCCCAGCATTTT. Residues: CASSYSNRGPLYSNQPQHF.

This clonotype was counted only a few times. The rearrangement links TRBV6-1 to TRBJ1-6, with 9 nucleotides matching TRBD1. Germline CDR1 and CDR2: MNHNS and SASEGT. V dropped 6 bases and J dropped 9; count of bases not matched to a gene: 6. The CDR3 runs to 14 residues. The CDR3 region is CASSRDRVTSPLHF. The CDR3 DNA reads TGTGCCAGCAGCCGGGACAGGGTAACTTCACCCCTCCACTTT.

Worth noting for this clonotype: At one end, the junction sequence differs from germline, possibly due to a read error. The genes are TRBV9 and TRBJ2-2, with TRBD2 matching 7 bases. The length of the CDR3 is 16 residues. The germline CDR1 and CDR2 sequences are SGDLS and YYNGEE. The CDR3 nucleotides are TGTGCCAGCAGCGTAGGAGCGGGGCCGAACACCGGGGAGCTGGTTTTT. It codes for CASSVGAGPNTGELVF. Full variable domain (outside the CDR3, taken from reference TRBV9 and TRBJ2-2): DSGVTQTPKHLITATGQRVTLRCSPRSGDLSVYWYQQSLDQGLQFLIQYYNGEERAKGNILERFSAQQFPDLHSELNLSSLELGDSALYFCASSVGAGPNTGELVFGEGSRLTVL.

This clonotype was counted between two and nine times. The chain recombines TRBV6-5 with TRBJ1-6; 11 nucleotides line up with TRBD1. In germline, CDR1 is MNHEY, CDR2 SVGAGI. Trimming at V came to 2 bases and at J to 0 bases, leaving 6 bases not matched to a gene. CDR3 size: 19 residues. The CDR3 loop is CASSYEGQGASSYNSPLHF. Written as DNA, the CDR3 is TGTGCCAGCAGTTACGAAGGACAGGGGGCGAGCTCCTATAATTCACCCCTCCACTTT.

V and J are TRBV19 and TRBJ2-5, with 11 bases that match TRBD2. Trimming cost V 11 bases and J 3 bases; bases outside gene matches: 8. The CDR3 is 14 residues long. CDR1 and CDR2 from the germline V gene are LNHDA and SQIVND (reference sequence). CDR3 in amino acids: CAAGLAGGEETQYF. The CDR3 DNA follows: TGTGCCGCGGGTCTAGCGGGGGGCGAAGAGACCCAGTACTTC.

The table lists this clonotype with many counts. The chain is built from TRBV10-2 and TRBJ2-7; 7 nucleotides align to TRBD1. From germline, CDR1 is WSHSY and CDR2 SAAADI. V dropped 6 bases and J dropped 2; count of bases not matched to a gene: 16. The CDR3 covers 17 residues. The chain's CDR3 is CASSGDAGTASTYEQYF. The CDR3 coding sequence is TGCGCCAGCAGCGGTGACGCTGGGACAGCATCGACCTACGAGCAGTACTTC.

This clonotype was observed a few times. This chain links TRBV19 with TRBJ1-5; D gene unclear. The CDR3 runs to 13 residues. The germline gives CDR1 LNHDA, CDR2 SQIVND (reference sequence). Trimming shortened V by 5 bases and J by 7 bases, and 12 bases separated the two germline ends. Here the CDR3 DNA reads TGTGCCAGTAGTGCCGGTGTGAACCAGCCCCAGCATTTT. It is translated as CASSAGVNQPQHF.

Details on this clonotype: Being one base from a much bigger clone, this may be a read error. J is TRBJ2-2 and V is TRBV6-4, with TRBD2 as a possible D gene (6 bases). The CDR3 spans 16 residues. The V end was cut by 2 bases, the J end by 4 bases, with 14 bases between. Germline lookup yields CDR1 MRHNA and CDR2 SNTAGT. The CDR3 nucleotides are TGTGCCAGCAGTGACACGCGGGAAGGCGTCACCGGGGAGCTGTTTTTT. The encoded protein is CASSDTREGVTGELFF.

The chain has TRBV28 and TRBJ2-7; D is uncertain. V dropped 4 bases and J dropped 5 bases, with 12 bases sitting between them. CDR3 length: 13 amino acids. Germline values: CDR1 MDHEN, CDR2 SYDVKM. CDR3 region: CASSSAGTHEQYF. The CDR3 DNA is TGTGCCAGCAGTTCTGCAGGTACCCACGAGCAGTACTTC.

This clonotype appeared many times. V is TRBV6-1 and J is TRBJ2-2; 9 nucleotides agree with TRBD1. V lost 5 bases and J lost 8; bases outside the gene matches: 15. Germline V lookup: CDR1 MNHNS, CDR2 SASEGT. This CDR3 region has 17 residues. CDR3 sequence reads: CASSLRPDRGSSGELFF. In nucleotides, the CDR3 is TGTGCCAGCAGTTTACGCCCGGACAGGGGAAGCTCTGGGGAGCTGTTTTTT.

This clonotype was seen at least ten times. The chain recombines TRBV2 with TRBJ2-3; D is possibly TRBD2 (5 bases). The CDR3 runs 15 residues. The V gene lost 8 bases and the J gene lost 0 bases, with 15 bases spanning the gap. The germline V gene has CDR1 SNHLY and CDR2 FYNNEI. The CDR3 DNA follows: TGTGCCAGCTACCTGAGACGGGGAAGCACAGATACGCAGTATTTT. As protein: CASYLRRGSTDTQYF.

This clonotype was counted between two and nine times. The rearrangement links TRBV4-2 to TRBJ1-5; a weak D match, TRBD1 (5 bases). The CDR3 length is 14 residues. Trimming removed 0 bases at V and 2 bases at J, with 5 bases between. Germline CDR1 is LGHNA and CDR2 is YNFKEQ. CDR3 region: CASSQEQGNQPQHF. The DNA for the CDR3 is TGTGCCAGCAGCCAAGAACAGGGCAATCAGCCCCAGCATTTT.

This clonotype has at least ten counts. The J gene is TRBJ2-5, the V gene TRBV28; a possible D gene is TRBD2 (7 bases). The CDR3 length is 15 residues. Trimming shortened V by 8 bases and J by 5 bases, and 21 bases separated the two germline ends. Germline values: CDR1 MDHEN, CDR2 SYDVKM. CDR3 residues: CASVGGGRRLETQYF. DNA of the CDR3: TGTGCCAGCGTAGGGGGGGGGCGTAGATTGGAGACCCAGTACTTC.

The sample holds many counts of this clonotype. The J gene is TRBJ2-5, the V gene TRBV5-8, with a weak D call TRBD1 (7 bases). CDR1 is SGHTS, CDR2 YDEGEE, per germline. The CDR3 is 14 amino acids. The V end was cut by 4 bases, the J end by 4 bases, with 14 bases between. DNA for the CDR3: TGTGCCAGCAGCCCCTACAGGGGAGGAGAGACCCAGTACTTC. The encoded protein is CASSPYRGGETQYF. Drawing the rest from reference TRBV5-8 and TRBJ2-5, the complete variable domain is EAGVTQSPTHLIKTRGQQATLRCSPISGHTSVYWYQQALGLGLQFLLWYDEGEERNRGNFPPRFSGRQFPNYSSELNVNALELEDSALYLCASSPYRGGETQYFGPGTRLLVL.

This clonotype was seen many times. The chain has TRBV3-1 and TRBJ2-1, with TRBD2 as a possible D gene (5 bases). The CDR3 contains 13 residues. Trimming left V 3 bases short and J 8 bases short, with 11 bases between. Germline lookup yields CDR1 LGHDT and CDR2 YNNKEL (reference sequence). CDR3 region: CASSHLRAYEQFF. As DNA, the CDR3 is TGTGCCAGCAGCCACCTGCGGGCTTATGAGCAGTTCTTC.

The V and J genes are TRBV27 and TRBJ2-4, with TRBD2 matching 12 bases. Looked up from germline, CDR1 is MNHEY and CDR2 is SMNVEV (reference sequence). The CDR3 runs 19 residues. Trimming at V came to 6 bases and at J to 3 bases, leaving 15 bases not matched to a gene. The CDR3 loop reads CASSPSSGGGEWSKNIQYF. DNA for the CDR3: TGTGCCAGCAGCCCATCTAGCGGGGGGGGCGAGTGGAGCAAAAACATTCAGTACTTC.

A few counts support this clonotype. J is TRBJ2-5 and V is TRBV5-1; D is perhaps TRBD2 (5 bases). Trimming took off 2 bases at V and 1 base at J, with 9 bases between the two ends. CDR1 SGHRS and CDR2 YFSETQ come from the germline V gene. The CDR3 loop spans 14 amino acids. The CDR3 loop reads CASSFDYFQETQYF. As DNA, the CDR3 is TGCGCCAGCAGCTTTGACTATTTCCAAGAGACCCAGTACTTC.

At least ten counts were recorded for this clonotype. V gene TRBV6-1 combines with J gene TRBJ2-7, with D tentatively TRBD1 (5 bases). Per germline, CDR1 MNHNS and CDR2 SASEGT. Trimming removed 0 bases from V and 4 bases from J, with 13 bases in between. There are 15 residues in the CDR3. This chain's CDR3 is CASSEAPDSYYEQYF. The CDR3 region has the DNA TGTGCCAGCAGTGAAGCGCCCGACAGTTATTACGAGCAGTACTTC.

This clonotype was observed a few times. The chain employs TRBV10-3 and TRBJ2-3, with TRBD1 matching 11 bases. CDR3 length equals 15 residues. The J segment lost 4 bases and the V segment lost 10 bases, leaving 10 bases of the junction unmatched. CDR1 and CDR2 from the germline V gene are ENHRY and SYGVKD. For the CDR3, the DNA is TGTGCCAGCGCCGGGACAGGGGGTCCATCAGATACGCAGTATTTT. It encodes CASAGTGGPSDTQYF.

This clonotype was counted at least ten times. The rearrangement uses TRBV24-1 and TRBJ1-4; unclear D gene. The ends were cut back, 3 bases at V and 8 bases at J, with 12 bases in the middle. In germline, CDR1 is KGHDR, CDR2 SFDVKD. The CDR3 consists of 14 residues. In DNA, the CDR3 is TGTGCCACCAGTGATATCGAGACGGGCGAAAAACTGTTTTTT. Amino acids: CATSDIETGEKLFF.

This clonotype came up many times. This chain joins TRBV2 and TRBJ2-1; 7 bases fit TRBD2. This CDR3 is 14 amino acids long. Germline V gene lookup returns CDR1 SNHLY and CDR2 FYNNEI. With V trimmed by 8 bases and J by 2 bases, 6 bases remained unmatched. CDR3: CASSRDYTYNEQFF. CDR3 DNA: TGTGCCAGCTCTCGGGACTATACCTACAATGAGCAGTTCTTC. Based on the CDR3 plus reference TRBV2 and TRBJ2-1, the full variable domain is EPEVTQTPSHQVTQMGQEVILRCVPISNHLYFYWYRQILGQKVEFLVSFYNNEISEKSEIFDDQFSVERPDGSNFTLKIRSTKLEDSAMYFCASSRDYTYNEQFFGPGTRLTVL.

There are a few counts of this clonotype. CDR3 in amino acids: CASNRQFNEKLFF. Here the CDR3 DNA reads TGTGCCAGCAACAGACAGTTTAATGAAAAACTGTTTTTT. This chain connects TRBV28 to TRBJ1-4; tentative D call: TRBD1 (5 bases). The CDR3 loop spans 13 amino acids. The V gene lost 7 bases and the J gene lost 4 bases, with 10 bases spanning the gap. CDR1 is MDHEN and CDR2 is SYDVKM in the germline V gene. Variable domain in full (rest from reference TRBV28 and TRBJ1-4): DVKVTQSSRYLVKRTGEKVFLECVQDMDHENMFWYRQDPGLGLRLIYFSYDVKMKEKGDIPEGYSVSREKKERFSLILESASTNQTSMYLCASNRQFNEKLFFGSGTQLSVL.

This clonotype has at least ten counts. The chain joins TRBV2 to TRBJ1-4; 7 bases align to TRBD1. Germline values: CDR1 SNHLY, CDR2 FYNNEI. V was clipped by 7 bases and J by 2 bases; unmatched bases: 1. The CDR3 is 13 amino acids. In nucleotides, the CDR3 is TGTGCCAGCAAGGGGGCGACTAATGAAAAACTGTTTTTT. Protein: CASKGATNEKLFF.